These T cell receptor beta chains were read from a single sample in a study of blood T cell repertoires in COVID-19. Clones were sequenced by immunoSEQ multiplex PCR, and TCRdb holds only the in-frame ones, with some missing. The sample has 230,000 or so clones, 88% seen once. Sequencing was done on a sample of PBMCs or T cells enriched from blood (not recorded which). The origin of the receptors is a woman between 25 and 40 years old who had recovered from COVID-19. CDR3s include the opening cysteine and the closing phenylalanine or tryptophan.

J gene,V gene,CDR3 protein
TRBJ1-4,TRBV4-1,CASSQDDRDEKLFF
TRBJ2-5,TRBV6-1,CASSEHRVQETQYF
TRBJ1-2,TRBV2,CASRRTFANYGYTF
TRBJ1-2,TRBV3-1/TRBV3-2,CASSGGGADYGYTF
TRBJ2-2,TRBV5-1,CASSLGPITGTGELFF
TRBJ2-1,TRBV6-2/TRBV6-3,CASSPHDRSGGNEQFF
TRBJ2-2,TRBV4-2,CASSQESSGGLTGELFF
TRBJ2-5,TRBV5-1,CASSTSAGGETQYF
TRBJ1-1,TRBV29-1,CSVAPAEAFF
TRBJ2-1,TRBV5-4,CASSLPSSYNEQFF
TRBJ1-2,TRBV5-1,CASSGRGTTNYGYTF
TRBJ2-1,TRBV9,CASSVGPPGNEQFF
TRBJ1-2,TRBV29-1,CSVDLQGEGNDGYTF
TRBJ1-4,TRBV7-2,CASSRSGTITEKLFF
TRBJ1-1,TRBV9,CASSVGRGGDTEAFF
TRBJ2-5,TRBV2,CASCGESRETQYF
TRBJ1-5,TRBV4-3,CASSDHRGNQPQHF
TRBJ2-3,TRBV29-1,CSVGGTGRATDTQYF
TRBJ1-1,TRBV14,CASSQLRSTEAFF
TRBJ1-2,TRBV3-1/TRBV3-2,CASSPGQDYGYTF
TRBJ2-1,TRBV6-4,CASSDLGGSYNEQFF
TRBJ2-2,TRBV5-6,CASSSSPAGALTGELFF
TRBJ1-2,TRBV18,CASSPMFVGQGPRNYGYTF
TRBJ2-5,TRBV7-8,CASSWTSLETQYF
TRBJ1-5,TRBV11-2,CASSFDRVVGQPQHF
TRBJ2-2,TRBV19,CASSIVGEAGELFF
TRBJ1-1,TRBV19,CASSIGQGNTEAFF
TRBJ1-1,TRBV9,CASSAQGAQTEAFF
TRBJ2-1,TRBV11-3,CASSFSAGGEQFF
TRBJ1-4,TRBV6-5,CASSPRTGYNEKLFF
TRBJ1-6,TRBV5-1,CASSSQPGRNSPLHF
TRBJ1-1,TRBV18,CASSPLVQLSPEAFF
TRBJ2-3,TRBV29-1,CSSGGAVNTDTQYF
TRBJ2-7,TRBV5-1,CASSLERGAYEQYF
TRBJ1-1,TRBV7-6,CASSALDRVHTEAFF
TRBJ1-2,TRBV6-2/TRBV6-3,CASSYSGQALVGYTF
TRBJ2-2,TRBV9,CASSVSGTGELFF
TRBJ2-3,TRBV12-5,CASGLVLPQLAGGPRTDTQYF
TRBJ1-2,TRBV5-1,CASSPDSGLYGYTF
TRBJ1-5,TRBV5-6,CASSLGGVWGNQPQHF
TRBJ1-2,TRBV10-3,CAISVYSSGAYGYTF
TRBJ2-3,TRBV5-1,CATSLNGGAGGDTQYF
TRBJ2-7,TRBV6-1,CASSEASLGQGNEQYF
TRBJ2-5,TRBV4-2,CASSQSGGEETQYF
TRBJ1-2,TRBV5-1,CASSLAGQGGFDGYTF
TRBJ2-6,TRBV7-3,CASSLDRVDGANVLTF
TRBJ1-2,TRBV19,CASSKGQGTGGYTF
TRBJ2-2,TRBV6-5,CASSYRGRGGELFF
TRBJ1-2,TRBV9,CASSVYARGQGVGYTF
TRBJ2-1,TRBV6-6,CASSSGYNEQFF
TRBJ1-2,TRBV6-5,CASRTETGLMGGYTF